Listed below are T cell receptor beta chains from one sample, sequenced in a study of T cells in Graves' hyperthyroidism and ophthalmopathy. TCRdb reprocessed the multiplex PCR reads with MiXCR, giving one entry per CDR3 protein. The sample has roughly 40,000 distinct CDR3 sequences, roughly 50% seen once. The sequenced material came from blood. The receptors come from a man aged 40-55 years with Graves' ophthalmopathy. CDR3s include the opening cysteine and the closing phenylalanine or tryptophan. A D gene is named only where the DNA matches it firmly. Clone size is shown for a subset of rows, as once, few, many or a class of expanded clone.

clone_size,j_call,d_call,v_call,cdr3_nt,cdr3_aa
once,TRBJ2-5,TRBD2,TRBV20-1,TGCAGTGCTGATTCGGGACTAGCGAGAGGGACCCAGTACTTC,CSADSGLARGTQYF
many,TRBJ2-1,-,TRBV3-1,TGTGCCAGCAGCCAAGTGTATCGGGGATACAATGAGCAGTTCTTC,CASSQVYRGYNEQFF
many,TRBJ1-2,TRBD1,TRBV20-1,TGCAGTGCGAGAGTCCCGGGACAGGGAAACTATGGCTACACCTTC,CSARVPGQGNYGYTF
-,TRBJ2-3,-,TRBV18,TGTGCCAGCTTACCCTCAGGGTTTTCCCCAGATACGCAGTATTTT,CASLPSGFSPDTQYF
many,TRBJ2-1,-,TRBV5-6,TGTGCCAGCAGCACGGGGGACAGACCCTACAATGAGCAGTTCTTC,CASSTGDRPYNEQFF
many,TRBJ1-2,-,TRBV7-9,TGTGCCAGCAGCTTGGGGGCCTGGAACTATGGCTACACCTTC,CASSLGAWNYGYTF
medium-sized,TRBJ2-1,TRBD2,TRBV6-2/TRBV6-3,TGTGCCAGCAACCGGGGGGGGCTGAGTGAGCAGTTCTTC,CASNRGGLSEQFF
-,TRBJ1-4,-,TRBV9,TGTGCCAGCAGCGTAGGGCAGGAAGAGGAAAAACTGTTTTTT,CASSVGQEEEKLFF
many,TRBJ1-1,-,TRBV7-9,TGTGCCAGCAGCCGAAAACAGGATTTCACTGAAGCTTTCTTT,CASSRKQDFTEAFF
-,TRBJ2-7,TRBD1,TRBV6-5,TGTGCCAGCAGGGGGGGACAGGGATCCTACGAGCAGTACTTC,CASRGGQGSYEQYF
-,TRBJ2-7,TRBD2,TRBV20-1,TGCAGTGCTAGAGAACTGTCGGGAGGAGGTCAGCCCCAGTACTTC,CSARELSGGGQPQYF
many,TRBJ2-5,TRBD2,TRBV5-8,TGTGCCAGCAGCTCCGCGGGACTAGCGGGAGGTCAAGAGACCCAGTACTTC,CASSSAGLAGGQETQYF
many,TRBJ1-6,-,TRBV5-4,TGTGCCAGCAGCTTCACTACAGATAATTCACCCCTCCACTTT,CASSFTTDNSPLHF
-,TRBJ2-1,-,TRBV20-1,TGTAGTGCCACCCCCAGGGACATACCGTTCTTC,CSATPRDIPFF
-,TRBJ1-6,-,TRBV20-1,TGCAGTGCTAGCGGGGGACGGCATCCGTCACCCCTCCACTTT,CSASGGRHPSPLHF
-,TRBJ1-5,TRBD1,TRBV5-6,TGTGCCAGCAGCTTGGGACAGGGGATTAATCAGCCCCAGCATTTT,CASSLGQGINQPQHF
many,TRBJ2-7,TRBD1,TRBV5-4,TGTGCCAGCAGCCGGGACAGCCTCTCCTACGAGCAGTACTTC,CASSRDSLSYEQYF
-,TRBJ1-1,-,TRBV11-2,TGTGTCAGCAGTTTGTCGGGGAACCTGAACACTGAAGCTTTCTTT,CVSSLSGNLNTEAFF
many,TRBJ2-5,-,TRBV20-1,TGCAGTGCTAGGGTGACAGGCCGATCGGAGACCCAGTACTTC,CSARVTGRSETQYF
many,TRBJ2-2,TRBD2,TRBV20-1,TGCAGTGCTAGTAGCGGGGTGAACACCGGGGAGCTGTTTTTT,CSASSGVNTGELFF
many,TRBJ2-7,TRBD2,TRBV5-1,TGCGCCAGCAGCCCTAGCGGGGGGGCGCGCTACGAGCAGTACTTC,CASSPSGGARYEQYF
-,TRBJ2-7,TRBD1,TRBV7-8,TGTGCCAGCACGGGGGCAGGGGGCGCCGAGCAGTACTTC,CASTGAGGAEQYF
-,TRBJ2-3,TRBD2,TRBV20-1,TGCAGTGCCCTATTACTAGCGGGAAGCGGTACGCAGTATTTT,CSALLLAGSGTQYF
-,TRBJ2-3,TRBD2,TRBV19,TGTGCCAGTTGGTCCGGAGGACGGGAGGGGAGGACAGATACGCAGTATTTT,CASWSGGREGRTDTQYF
-,TRBJ1-2,-,TRBV7-9,TGTGCCAGCAGGCCCGGGGGCTATGGCTACACCTTC,CASRPGGYGYTF
once,TRBJ2-3,-,TRBV2,TGTGCCAGCAGTGAGCGAGGACCTACGCAGTATTTT,CASSERGPTQYF
many,TRBJ2-2,TRBD2,TRBV9,TGTGCCAGCAGCCACACTGTCCTAGCGGACTACACCGGGGAGCTGTTTTTT,CASSHTVLADYTGELFF
many,TRBJ2-7,TRBD1,TRBV11-2,TGTGCCAGCAGCCGTCCCGGGACAGGGATCGAGCAGTACTTC,CASSRPGTGIEQYF
many,TRBJ2-4,-,TRBV2,TGTGCCAGCACCCCGACGGTTTTAGCCAAAAACATTCAGTACTTC,CASTPTVLAKNIQYF
-,TRBJ1-5,-,TRBV6-6,TGTGCCAGCGGGGGCGGGGGATGGAGTCGGCCCCAGCATTTT,CASGGGGWSRPQHF
many,TRBJ1-1,TRBD1,TRBV6-5,TGTGCCAGCAGCCGCGACAGGGGCATGAACACTGAAGCTTTCTTT,CASSRDRGMNTEAFF
many,TRBJ2-1,-,TRBV7-9,TGTGCCAGCAGCTTAATGGGGGGCAGGAATGAGCAGTTCTTC,CASSLMGGRNEQFF
many,TRBJ2-3,TRBD2,TRBV16,TGTGCCAGCAGCCAATCTAGCGGGAGTGGTACGCAGTATTTT,CASSQSSGSGTQYF
many,TRBJ1-6,-,TRBV12-3/TRBV12-4,TGTGCCAGCAGTTTATTCCAAGCCCATTCACCCCTCCACTTT,CASSLFQAHSPLHF
many,TRBJ1-2,-,TRBV5-4,TGTGCCAGCAGTTACAGGACTTTGTCCTCTGGCTACACCTTC,CASSYRTLSSGYTF
-,TRBJ2-3,TRBD2,TRBV10-1,TGCGCCAGCAGTGATCTAGCGGGAGGCACAGATACGCAGTATTTT,CASSDLAGGTDTQYF
many,TRBJ1-1,-,TRBV20-1,TGCAGTGCTAATGGTCCGCGGGACACTGAAGCTTTCTTT,CSANGPRDTEAFF
-,TRBJ1-5,-,TRBV9,TGTGCCAGCGGGGGGGGGATAAATCAGCCCCAGCATTTT,CASGGGINQPQHF
-,TRBJ1-2,-,TRBV7-6,TGTGCCTGCAGCTACCGCGGGGCCAACACCTGGAACTATGGCTACACCTTC,CACSYRGANTWNYGYTF
many,TRBJ2-1,-,TRBV12-3/TRBV12-4,TGTGCCAGCAGACGGGGCCCGGGGATCGAGCAGTTCTTC,CASRRGPGIEQFF
many,TRBJ1-2,-,TRBV5-1,TGCGCCAGCAGCGCGGTGAGGGCCTATGGCTACACCTTC,CASSAVRAYGYTF
-,TRBJ2-2,-,TRBV20-1,TGCAGTACTAGGGGGGGCTACACCGGGGAGCTGGTTTTT,CSTRGGYTGELVF